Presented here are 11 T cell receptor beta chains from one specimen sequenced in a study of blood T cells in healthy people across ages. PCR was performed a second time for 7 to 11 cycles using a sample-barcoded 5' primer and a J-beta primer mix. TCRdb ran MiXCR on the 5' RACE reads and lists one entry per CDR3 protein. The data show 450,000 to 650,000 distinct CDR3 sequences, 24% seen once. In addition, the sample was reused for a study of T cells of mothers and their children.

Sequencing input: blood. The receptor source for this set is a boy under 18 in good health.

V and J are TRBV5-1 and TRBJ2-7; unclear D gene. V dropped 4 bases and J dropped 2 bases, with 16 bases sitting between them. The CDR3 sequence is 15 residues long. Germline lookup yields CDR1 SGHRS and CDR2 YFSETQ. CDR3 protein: CASSHLLGPTYEQYF. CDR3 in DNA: TGCGCCAGCAGCCACTTACTCGGTCCTACCTACGAGCAGTACTTC.

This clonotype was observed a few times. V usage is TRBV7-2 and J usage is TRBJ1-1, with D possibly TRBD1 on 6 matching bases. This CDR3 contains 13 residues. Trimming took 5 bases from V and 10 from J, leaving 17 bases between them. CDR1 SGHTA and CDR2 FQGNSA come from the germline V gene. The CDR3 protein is CASSPGGAQRAFF. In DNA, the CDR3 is TGTGCCAGCAGCCCCGGGGGGGCCCAACGAGCTTTCTTT.

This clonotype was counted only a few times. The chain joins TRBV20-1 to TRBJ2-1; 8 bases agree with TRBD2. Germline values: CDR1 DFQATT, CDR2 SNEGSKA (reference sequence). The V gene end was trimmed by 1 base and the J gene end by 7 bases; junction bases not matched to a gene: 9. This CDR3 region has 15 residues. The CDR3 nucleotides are TGCAGTGCTAGAGGACCAGCGGGAGAATGGAATGAGCAGTTCTTC. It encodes CSARGPAGEWNEQFF.

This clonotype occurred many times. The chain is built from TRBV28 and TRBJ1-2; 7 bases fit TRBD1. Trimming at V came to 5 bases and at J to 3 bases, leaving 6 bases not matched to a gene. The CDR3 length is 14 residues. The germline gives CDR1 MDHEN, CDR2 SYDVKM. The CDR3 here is CASSLRQGDYGYTF. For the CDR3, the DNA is TGTGCCAGCAGTCTGCGACAGGGAGACTATGGCTACACCTTC.

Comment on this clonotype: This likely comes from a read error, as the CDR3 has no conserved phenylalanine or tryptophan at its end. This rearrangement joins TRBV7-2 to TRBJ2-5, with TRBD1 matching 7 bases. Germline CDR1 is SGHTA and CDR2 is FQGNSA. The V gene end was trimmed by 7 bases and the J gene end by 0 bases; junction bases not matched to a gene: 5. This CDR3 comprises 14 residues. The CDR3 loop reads CASKMTGYQETQYL. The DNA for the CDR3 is TGTGCCAGCAAGATGACAGGGTACCAAGAGACCCAGTACCTC.

The CDR3 coding sequence is TGTGCCAGCTACTTGCGAGGACGCCAAGAGACCCAGTACTTC. This sequence encodes CASYLRGRQETQYF. The J gene is TRBJ2-5, the V gene TRBV13, with D unresolved. V lost 8 bases to trimming and J lost 1 base, with 14 bases between them. Germline V gives CDR1 PRHDT, CDR2 FYEKMQ (reference sequence). This CDR3 has 14 residues.

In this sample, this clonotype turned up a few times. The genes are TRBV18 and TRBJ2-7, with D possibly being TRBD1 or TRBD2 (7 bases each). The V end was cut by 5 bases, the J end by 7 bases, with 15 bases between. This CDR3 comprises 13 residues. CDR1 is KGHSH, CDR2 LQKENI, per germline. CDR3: CASSSGTAGEQYF. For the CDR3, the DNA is TGTGCCAGCTCATCCGGGACAGCGGGGGAGCAGTACTTC.

In DNA form, the CDR3 reads TGTGCCAGCAGCTTAGGCCTAGCCTCCGGGGAGCTGTTTTTT. Translated, it gives CASSLGLASGELFF. The J gene is TRBJ2-2, the V gene TRBV11-2; D perhaps matches TRBD2 (5 bases). Germline-derived CDR1 and CDR2 are SGHAT and FQNNGV. Deletions cut 1 base from V and 6 bases from J, with 9 bases between. The CDR3 totals 14 residues.

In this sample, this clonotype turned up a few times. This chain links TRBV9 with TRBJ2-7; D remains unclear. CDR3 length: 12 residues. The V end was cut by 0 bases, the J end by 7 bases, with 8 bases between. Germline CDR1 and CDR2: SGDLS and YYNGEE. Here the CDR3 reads CASSVGDQEQYF. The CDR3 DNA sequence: TGTGCCAGCAGCGTAGGTGATCAGGAGCAGTACTTC. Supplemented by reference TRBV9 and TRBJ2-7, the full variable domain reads DSGVTQTPKHLITATGQRVTLRCSPRSGDLSVYWYQQSLDQGLQFLIQYYNGEERAKGNILERFSAQQFPDLHSELNLSSLELGDSALYFCASSVGDQEQYFGPGTRLTVT.

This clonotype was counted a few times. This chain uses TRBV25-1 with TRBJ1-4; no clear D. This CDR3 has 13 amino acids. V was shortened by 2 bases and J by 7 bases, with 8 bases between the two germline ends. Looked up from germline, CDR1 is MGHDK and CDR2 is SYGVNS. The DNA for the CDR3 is TGTGCCAGCAGTGAACCCCTGGGTGAAAAACTGTTTTTT. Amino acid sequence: CASSEPLGEKLFF. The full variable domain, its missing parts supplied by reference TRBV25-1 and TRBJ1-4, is EADIYQTPRYLVIGTGKKITLECSQTMGHDKMYWYQQDPGMELHLIHYSYGVNSTEKGDLSSESTVSRIRTEHFPLTLESARPSHTSQYLCASSEPLGEKLFFGSGTQLSVL.

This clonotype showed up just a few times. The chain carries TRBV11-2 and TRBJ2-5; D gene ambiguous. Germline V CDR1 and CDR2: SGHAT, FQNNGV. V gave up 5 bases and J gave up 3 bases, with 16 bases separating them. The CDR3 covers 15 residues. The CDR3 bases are TGTGCCAGCAGCCCAGAACTAAGCCCGGAAGAGACCCAGTACTTC. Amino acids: CASSPELSPEETQYF.